One and the same sample provided the 16 T cell receptor beta chains below, sequenced in a study of CD8+CD57+ T cells in acquired aplastic anemia. The study profiled TCR beta VDJ and CDR3 using genomic DNA as template. TCRdb re-called the reads through MiXCR, storing one row per CDR3 protein. The sample yields some 180,000 distinct CDR3 sequences, 63% seen once. For sequencing, patients were chosen who had shown expansion of CD8+CD57+ cells by flow cytometry. Sequenced material: sorted CD4+, CD8+, or CD8+CD57+ T cells (not recorded which) from PBMCs. The receptors derive from a human donor with aplastic anemia.

The chain combines TRBV7-6 with TRBJ2-5; D not certain. The J call may not be correct, given that the DNA end is closer to TRBJ1-2. From germline, CDR1 is SGHVS and CDR2 FNYEAQ. This CDR3 is built from 18 residues. The CDR3 nucleotides are TGTGCCAGCAGCCCGGCGGTGAGTTCGGTCCGGTCGAACTATGGCTACACCTTC. Translation gives CASSPAVSSVRSNYGYTF.

The V gene is TRBV20-1, the J gene TRBJ1-1; maybe TRBD1 (6 bases). From germline, CDR1 is DFQATT and CDR2 SNEGSKA (reference sequence). This CDR3 comprises 12 residues. V dropped 4 bases and J dropped 4 bases, with 10 bases sitting between them. The CDR3 nucleotides are TGCAGTGCTATGGACAGCGGCACTGAAGCTTTCTTT. Residues: CSAMDSGTEAFF.

The V and J genes are TRBV7-6 and TRBJ2-2; 10 nucleotides agree with TRBD1. This CDR3 region has 16 residues. Losses at the gene ends were 5 bases for V and 5 bases for J; bases not matched to a gene: 8. Germline assignment: CDR1 SGHVS and CDR2 FNYEAQ. The CDR3 spells CASSHRDRGGTGELFF. The CDR3 nucleotides are TGTGCCAGCAGCCACCGGGACAGGGGAGGAACCGGGGAGCTGTTTTTT. Supplemented by reference TRBV7-6 and TRBJ2-2, the full variable domain reads GAGVSQSPRYKVTKRGQDVALRCDPISGHVSLYWYRQALGQGPEFLTYFNYEAQQDKSGLPNDRFSAERPEGSISTLTIQRTEQRDSAMYRCASSHRDRGGTGELFFGEGSRLTVL.

This clonotype was picked up one time. The gene calls are TRBV2 and TRBJ1-1; the D gene is possibly TRBD1 (5 bases). V lost 7 bases and J lost 0, with 9 bases in between. Looked up from germline, CDR1 is SNHLY and CDR2 is FYNNEI. The CDR3 has 13 residues. In DNA form, the CDR3 reads TGTGCCAGCATGGGCAGGGTGAACACTGAAGCTTTCTTT. It encodes CASMGRVNTEAFF.

The rearrangement links TRBV2 to TRBJ1-1; D unresolved. Germline V CDR1 and CDR2: SNHLY, FYNNEI. V was cut by 11 bases and J by 7 bases, with 14 bases left in between. This CDR3 contains 11 residues. The CDR3 region is CASKAVVEAFF. As DNA, the CDR3 is TGTGCCTCCAAGGCCGTGGTTGAAGCTTTCTTT.

The CDR3 bases are TGTGCCACCAGCAGTTTAGCCACTGAAGCTTTCTTT. Amino acid sequence: CATSSLATEAFF. This chain connects TRBV15 to TRBJ1-1; D is undetermined. This CDR3 region has 12 residues. CDR1 is LNHNV and CDR2 is YYDKDF in the germline V gene (reference sequence). Trimming cost V 3 bases and J 4 bases, with 6 bases left between them.

The chain recombines TRBV20-1 with TRBJ2-6; possible D gene TRBD1, 5 bases. Germline lookup yields CDR1 DFQATT and CDR2 SNEGSKA (reference sequence). The CDR3 runs to 15 residues. V lost 6 bases, J lost 1 base, and 13 bases lay in between. The CDR3 DNA reads TGCAGTGCGATAGGAAGGGGTTCTGGGGCCAACGTCCTGACTTTC. Its translation is CSAIGRGSGANVLTF.

This chain connects TRBV2 to TRBJ2-7; D gene unclear. In germline, CDR1 is SNHLY, CDR2 FYNNEI. V was cut by 4 bases and J by 2 bases, with 15 bases left in between. This CDR3 is built from 15 residues. CDR3 coding DNA: TGTGCCAGCAGTGGTAGTTCGGGCCGAGCCTACGAGCAGTACTTC. It encodes CASSGSSGRAYEQYF. Together with reference TRBV2 and TRBJ2-7, the CDR3 gives the full variable domain: EPEVTQTPSHQVTQMGQEVILRCVPISNHLYFYWYRQILGQKVEFLVSFYNNEISEKSEIFDDQFSVERPDGSNFTLKIRSTKLEDSAMYFCASSGSSGRAYEQYFGPGTRLTVT.

The gene calls are TRBV3-1 and TRBJ2-7; 12 bases align to TRBD2. Germline trimming cut 4 bases from V and 3 bases from J; bases unmatched to any gene: 7. This CDR3 region has 16 residues. Germline V gene lookup returns CDR1 LGHDT and CDR2 YNNKEL (reference sequence). The CDR3 loop is CASSPGTSGLDYEQYF. CDR3 nucleotides: TGTGCCAGCAGCCCCGGGACTAGCGGGCTGGACTACGAGCAGTACTTC.

The chain joins TRBV2 to TRBJ2-1, with TRBD2 matching 11 bases. Trimming removed 9 bases from V and 2 bases from J; junction bases left unmatched: 3. From germline, CDR1 is SNHLY and CDR2 FYNNEI. This CDR3 contains 14 residues. In DNA form, the CDR3 reads TGTGCCAGTACTAGCGGGGGCCCCTACAATGAGCAGTTCTTC. Protein: CASTSGGPYNEQFF.

With regard to this clonotype: The junction departs from germline at one end; a sequencing error may be responsible. The chain joins TRBV7-2 to TRBJ1-6; D is unclear. Germline V gene sequence: CDR1 SGHTA, CDR2 FQGNSA. This CDR3 spans 16 amino acids. CDR3 coding DNA: TGTGCCAGCAGTTACTCTCGAGGCTCCTATAATTCACCCCCCCACTTT. Protein product: CASSYSRGSYNSPPHF. Using reference TRBV7-2 and TRBJ1-6 for the parts outside the CDR3, the full variable domain is GAGVSQSPSNKVTEKGKDVELRCDPISGHTALYWYRQSLGQGLEFLIYFQGNSAPDKSGLPSDRFSAERTGGSVSTLTIQRTQQEDSAVYLCASSYSRGSYNSPPHFGNGTRLTVT.

The chain is built from TRBV29-1 and TRBJ2-3; 7 bases match TRBD2. V lost 2 bases, J lost 6 bases, and 11 bases stayed unmatched. Germline V CDR1 and CDR2: SQVTM, ANQGSEA. The CDR3 spans 15 residues. CDR3 in DNA: TGCAGCGTTGAACCGGCGGGGGTTGGGTGGGATACGCAGTATTTT. This encodes CSVEPAGVGWDTQYF.

This clonotype has ten or more counts. V usage is TRBV25-1 and J usage is TRBJ1-4, with 8 bases that match TRBD1. The junction had 1 base not matched to a gene; V was cut back by 2 bases and J by 5 bases. This CDR3 contains 14 residues. Germline CDR1 is MGHDK and CDR2 is SYGVNS. CDR3 protein: CASSEQGANEKLFF. The CDR3 region has the DNA TGTGCCAGCAGTGAACAGGGGGCAAATGAAAAACTGTTTTTT.

The chain joins TRBV24-1 to TRBJ2-3, with no clear D. The CDR3 is 13 amino acids. CDR1 and CDR2 from the germline V gene are KGHDR and SFDVKD. Trimming removed 4 bases from V and 5 bases from J, with 9 bases in between. The CDR3 bases are TGTGCCACCAGTGACCCCGCCATAGATACGCAGTATTTT. Its translation: CATSDPAIDTQYF.

V and J are TRBV5-1 and TRBJ2-7; TRBD2 aligns across 7 bases. Trimming at V came to 4 bases and at J to 3 bases, leaving 4 bases not matched to a gene. Germline CDR1 is SGHRS and CDR2 is YFSETQ. This CDR3 is 13 amino acids long. The CDR3 protein is CASSITSDYEQYF. CDR3 DNA: TGCGCCAGCAGCATAACTAGCGACTACGAGCAGTACTTC.

The rearrangement links TRBV5-1 to TRBJ2-1; D is possibly TRBD2 (5 bases). Germline V gene data show CDR1 as SGHRS and CDR2 as YFSETQ. The CDR3 totals 15 residues. V shed 0 bases and J shed 4 bases, with 11 bases lying between them. The CDR3 DNA reads as TGCGCCAGCAGCTTGGTAGCGACCGTGTACAATGAGCAGTTCTTC. Protein: CASSLVATVYNEQFF.